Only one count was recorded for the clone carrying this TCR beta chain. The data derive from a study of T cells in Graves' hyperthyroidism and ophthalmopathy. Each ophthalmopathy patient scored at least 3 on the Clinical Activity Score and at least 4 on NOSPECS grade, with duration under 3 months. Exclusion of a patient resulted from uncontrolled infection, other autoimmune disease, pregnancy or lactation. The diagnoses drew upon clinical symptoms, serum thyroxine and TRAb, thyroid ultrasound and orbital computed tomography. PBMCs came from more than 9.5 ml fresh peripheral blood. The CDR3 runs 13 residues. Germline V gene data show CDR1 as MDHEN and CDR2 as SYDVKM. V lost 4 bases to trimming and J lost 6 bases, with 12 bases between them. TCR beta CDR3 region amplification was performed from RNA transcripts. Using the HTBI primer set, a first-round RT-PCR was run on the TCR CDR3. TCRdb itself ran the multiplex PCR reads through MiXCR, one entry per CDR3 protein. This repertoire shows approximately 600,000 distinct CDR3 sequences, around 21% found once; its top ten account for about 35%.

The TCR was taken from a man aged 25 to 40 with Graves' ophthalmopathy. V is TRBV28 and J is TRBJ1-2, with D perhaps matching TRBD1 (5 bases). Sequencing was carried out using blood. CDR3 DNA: TGTGCCAGCAGTTCAGGGTTTCTCGATGGCTACACCTTC. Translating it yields CASSSGFLDGYTF.